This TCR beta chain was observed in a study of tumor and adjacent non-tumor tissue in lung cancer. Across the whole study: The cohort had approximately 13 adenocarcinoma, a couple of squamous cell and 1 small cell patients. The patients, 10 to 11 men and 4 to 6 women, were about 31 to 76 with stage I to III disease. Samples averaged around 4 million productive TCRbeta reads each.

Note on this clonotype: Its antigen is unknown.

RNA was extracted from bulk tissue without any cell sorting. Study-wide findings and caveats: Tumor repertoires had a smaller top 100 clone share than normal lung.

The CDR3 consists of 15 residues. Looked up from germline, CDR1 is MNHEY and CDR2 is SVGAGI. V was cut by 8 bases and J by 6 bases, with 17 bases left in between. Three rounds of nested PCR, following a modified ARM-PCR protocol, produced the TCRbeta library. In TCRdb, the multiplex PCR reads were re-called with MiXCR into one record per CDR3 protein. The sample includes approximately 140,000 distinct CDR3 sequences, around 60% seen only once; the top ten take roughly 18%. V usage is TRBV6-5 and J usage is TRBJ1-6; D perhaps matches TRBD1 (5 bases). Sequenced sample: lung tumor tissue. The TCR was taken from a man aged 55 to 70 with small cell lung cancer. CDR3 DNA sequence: TGTGCCAGCTACGGTGTTGGGGGACTTAATTCACCCCTCCACTTT. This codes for CASYGVGGLNSPLHF.